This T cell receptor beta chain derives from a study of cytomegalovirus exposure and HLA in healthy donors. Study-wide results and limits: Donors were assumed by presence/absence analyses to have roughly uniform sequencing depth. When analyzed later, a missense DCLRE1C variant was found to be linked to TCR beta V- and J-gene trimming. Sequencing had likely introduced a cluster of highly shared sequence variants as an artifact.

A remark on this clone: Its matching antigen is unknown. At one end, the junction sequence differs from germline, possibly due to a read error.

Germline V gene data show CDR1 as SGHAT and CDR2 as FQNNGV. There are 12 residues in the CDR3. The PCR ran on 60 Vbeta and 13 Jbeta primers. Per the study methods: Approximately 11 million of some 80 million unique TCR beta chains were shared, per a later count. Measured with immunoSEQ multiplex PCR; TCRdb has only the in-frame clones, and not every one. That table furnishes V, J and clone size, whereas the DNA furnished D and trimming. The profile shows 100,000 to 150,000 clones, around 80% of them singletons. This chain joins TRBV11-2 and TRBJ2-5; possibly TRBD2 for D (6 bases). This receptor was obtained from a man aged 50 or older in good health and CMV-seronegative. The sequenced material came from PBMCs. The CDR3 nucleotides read TGTGCCAGCAGCTATAGCGGTCAGACCCGGTACTTC. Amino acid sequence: CASSYSGQTRYF.